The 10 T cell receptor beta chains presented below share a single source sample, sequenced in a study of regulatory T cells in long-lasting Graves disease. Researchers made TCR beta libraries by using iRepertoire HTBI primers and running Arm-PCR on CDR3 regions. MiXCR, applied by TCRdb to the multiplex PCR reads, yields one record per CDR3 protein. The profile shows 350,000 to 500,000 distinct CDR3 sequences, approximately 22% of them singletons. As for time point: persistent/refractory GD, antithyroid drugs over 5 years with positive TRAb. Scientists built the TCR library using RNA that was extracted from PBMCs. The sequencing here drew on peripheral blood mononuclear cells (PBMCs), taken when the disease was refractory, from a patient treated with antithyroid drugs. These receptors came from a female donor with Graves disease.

The CDR3 region is CASSIGRFGRADREKLFF. The CDR3 DNA is TGTGCCAGTAGTATAGGGAGATTCGGGAGAGCAGATCGAGAAAAACTGTTTTTT. V usage is TRBV19 and J usage is TRBJ1-4; D is unclear. CDR1 LNHDA and CDR2 SQIVND come from the germline V gene (reference sequence). Trimming removed 1 base at V and 8 bases at J, with 23 bases between. The CDR3 consists of 18 residues.

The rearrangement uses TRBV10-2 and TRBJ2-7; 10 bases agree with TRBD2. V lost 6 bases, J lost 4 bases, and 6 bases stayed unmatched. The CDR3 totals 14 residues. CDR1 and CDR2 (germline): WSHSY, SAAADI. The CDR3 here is CASRGLAKGYEQYF. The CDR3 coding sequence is TGCGCCAGCAGGGGACTAGCGAAGGGATACGAGCAGTACTTC.

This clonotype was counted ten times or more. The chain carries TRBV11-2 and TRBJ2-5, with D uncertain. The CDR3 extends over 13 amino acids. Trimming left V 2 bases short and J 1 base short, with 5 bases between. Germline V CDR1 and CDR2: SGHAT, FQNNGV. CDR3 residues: CASSLPSQETQYF. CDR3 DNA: TGTGCCAGCAGCTTACCTAGCCAAGAGACCCAGTACTTC.

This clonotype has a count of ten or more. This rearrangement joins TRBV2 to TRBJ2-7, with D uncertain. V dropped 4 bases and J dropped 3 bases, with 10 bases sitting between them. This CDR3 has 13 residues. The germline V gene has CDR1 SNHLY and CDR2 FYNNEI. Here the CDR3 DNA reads TGTGCCAGCAGTGCTGGGTTGGGCTACGAGCAGTACTTC. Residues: CASSAGLGYEQYF.

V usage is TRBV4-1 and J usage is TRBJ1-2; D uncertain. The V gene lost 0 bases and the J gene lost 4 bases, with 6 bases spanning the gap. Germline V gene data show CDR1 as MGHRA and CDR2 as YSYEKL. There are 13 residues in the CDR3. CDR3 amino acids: CASSQDPSYGYTF. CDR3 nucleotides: TGCGCCAGCAGCCAAGATCCCAGCTATGGCTACACCTTC.

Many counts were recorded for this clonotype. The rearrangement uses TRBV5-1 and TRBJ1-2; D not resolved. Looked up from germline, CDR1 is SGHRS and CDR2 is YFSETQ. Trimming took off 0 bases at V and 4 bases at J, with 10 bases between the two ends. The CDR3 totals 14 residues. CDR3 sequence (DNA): TGCGCCAGCAGCTTGGAGATGGGCCCCTATGGCTACACCTTC. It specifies CASSLEMGPYGYTF.

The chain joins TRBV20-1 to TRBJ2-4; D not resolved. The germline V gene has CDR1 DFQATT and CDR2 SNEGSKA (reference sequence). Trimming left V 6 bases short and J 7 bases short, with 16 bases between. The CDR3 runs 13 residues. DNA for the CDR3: TGCAGTGCGTTTGAGATAACAGCGAACATTCAGTACTTC. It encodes CSAFEITANIQYF.

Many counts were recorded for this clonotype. CDR3 sequence: CASILELNNSPLHF. For the CDR3, the DNA is TGTGCCAGCATCCTCGAATTAAATAATTCACCCCTCCACTTT. This rearrangement joins TRBV2 to TRBJ1-6; D gene uncertain. This CDR3 spans 14 amino acids. Germline V gives CDR1 SNHLY, CDR2 FYNNEI. Trimming took 7 bases from V and 5 from J, leaving 12 bases between them.

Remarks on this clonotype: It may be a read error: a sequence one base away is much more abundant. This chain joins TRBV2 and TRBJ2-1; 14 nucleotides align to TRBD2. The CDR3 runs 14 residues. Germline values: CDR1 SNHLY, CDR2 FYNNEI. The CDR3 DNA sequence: TGTGCCAGCGAGGGACTAGCGGGAGTGGATGAGCAGTCCTTC. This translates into CASEGLAGVDEQSF.

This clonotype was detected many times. Here the CDR3 reads CASSPQDRENTEAFF. Here the CDR3 DNA reads TGTGCCAGCAGTCCCCAGGACAGGGAGAACACTGAAGCTTTCTTT. The gene calls are TRBV28 and TRBJ1-1, with TRBD1 matching over 8 bases. From germline, CDR1 is MDHEN and CDR2 SYDVKM. The CDR3 spans 15 residues. The V gene end was trimmed by 5 bases and the J gene end by 1 base; junction bases not matched to a gene: 6.